This T cell receptor beta chain was found in a study of blood T cell repertoires in COVID-19. Here immunoSEQ multiplex PCR was the method, and the copy in TCRdb shows in-frame clones only, minus some. The sample has roughly 130,000 clones; roughly 81% are singletons. This CDR3 has 14 amino acids. In germline, CDR1 is SGHDT, CDR2 YYEEEE. Losses at the gene ends were 3 bases for V and 7 bases for J; bases not matched to a gene: 3. Assignments of participants to cohorts depended upon their own reported clinical history. Source material: PBMCs or T cells enriched from blood (not recorded which). This rearrangement joins TRBV5-6 to TRBJ2-2, with 10 bases matching TRBD1. This sequence was found in a woman in her 50s with acute COVID-19. In DNA form, the CDR3 reads TGTGCCAGCAGCTGGGGACAGGGGAGCGGGGAGCTGTTTTTT. The encoded protein is CASSWGQGSGELFF.